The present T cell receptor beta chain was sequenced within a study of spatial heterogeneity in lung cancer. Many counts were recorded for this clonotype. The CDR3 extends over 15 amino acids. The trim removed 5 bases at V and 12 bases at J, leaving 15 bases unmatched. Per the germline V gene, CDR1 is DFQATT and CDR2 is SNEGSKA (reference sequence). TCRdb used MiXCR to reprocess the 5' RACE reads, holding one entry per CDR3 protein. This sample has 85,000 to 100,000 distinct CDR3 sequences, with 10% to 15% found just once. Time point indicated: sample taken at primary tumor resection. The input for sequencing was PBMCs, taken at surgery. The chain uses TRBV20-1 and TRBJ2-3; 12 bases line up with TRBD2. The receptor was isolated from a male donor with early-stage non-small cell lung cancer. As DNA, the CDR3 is TGCAGTGCTTACTCGACTAGCGGGAGCCCCCTCGTTCAGTATTTT. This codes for CSAYSTSGSPLVQYF.